This T cell receptor (beta chain) was captured by sequencing in a study of blood T cell repertoires in COVID-19. Whole-study context: T cells, B-cell-depleted T cells, or PBMCs provided the cDNA or gDNA that served as material.

Authors' data handling: The authors estimated nucleated cell counts from reference gene primer amplification. Generated by immunoSEQ multiplex PCR, the TCRdb table keeps only in-frame clones and is missing some. D and trimming were read from the DNA, whereas the V and J calls and clone size are those reported in that table. This table holds more than 100,000 clones, about four fifths found once. The germline V gene encodes CDR1 SGHTA and CDR2 FQGNSA. The CDR3 is made up of 14 amino acids. V dropped 3 bases and J dropped 7; count of bases not matched to a gene: 6. The V and J genes are TRBV7-2 and TRBJ1-1, with TRBD1 matching over 9 bases. The sequence derives from a woman between 55 and 75 years old with active or convalescent COVID-19. What was sequenced was peripheral blood. CDR3 in amino acids: CASSLDRGAFEAFF. CDR3 coding DNA: TGTGCCAGCAGCTTGGACAGGGGAGCCTTTGAAGCTTTCTTT.